These 28 T cell receptor beta chains were sequenced from one sample in a study of regulatory T cells in long-lasting Graves disease. This sample's time point: newly diagnosed GD, antithyroid drugs for less than 3 months. Construction of the TCR library relied on RNA isolated from PBMCs. Through Arm-PCR of CDR3 regions and iRepertoire HTBI primers, TCR beta libraries were built. Via MiXCR, TCRdb re-called the multiplex PCR reads, giving one row per CDR3 protein. The sample records roughly 380,000 distinct CDR3 sequences, about 16% being singletons. Sample: peripheral blood mononuclear cells (PBMCs), taken at new diagnosis, from a patient treated with antithyroid drugs. Receptors originate from a female donor with Graves disease.

In its sample, this clonotype was seen many times. The CDR3 nucleotides read TGTGCCAGCAGCCAACAGACACAGGGCTCCACTGAAGCTTTCTTT. It specifies CASSQQTQGSTEAFF. The rearrangement uses TRBV4-2 and TRBJ1-1; D may be TRBD1 (6 bases). There are 15 residues in the CDR3. Trimming stripped 2 bases from V and 4 bases from J, with 14 bases between. CDR1 and CDR2 from the germline V gene are LGHNA and YNFKEQ.

This clonotype was counted ten times or more. V usage is TRBV13 and J usage is TRBJ2-7; 10 nucleotides agree with TRBD2. J gave up 5 bases and V 0 bases, and 4 bases lay outside the gene matches. CDR1 and CDR2 from the germline V gene are PRHDT and FYEKMQ (reference sequence). The CDR3 runs to 15 residues. CDR3 DNA: TGTGCCAGCAGCTTAGGACCTAGCGGGAGCAACGAGCAGTACTTC. Translated: CASSLGPSGSNEQYF.

In this sample, this clonotype turned up a few times. The J gene is TRBJ1-3, the V gene TRBV10-3; D is unresolved. This CDR3 is 16 amino acids long. V dropped 8 bases and J dropped 0 bases, with 17 bases sitting between them. Per germline, CDR1 ENHRY and CDR2 SYGVKD. CDR3 region: CAIGLNAGSSGNTIYF. CDR3 coding DNA: TGTGCCATCGGCCTCAATGCAGGTAGCTCTGGAAACACCATATATTTT.

This clonotype was seen ten or more times. This chain connects TRBV20-1 to TRBJ2-6; TRBD2 might be the D (6 bases). CDR1 and CDR2 (germline): DFQATT, SNEGSKA (reference sequence). The CDR3 spans 18 residues. Trimming took off 0 bases at V and 0 bases at J, with 15 bases between the two ends. The CDR3 spells CSARDQVAAASGANVLTF. DNA of the CDR3: TGCAGTGCTAGAGATCAAGTAGCGGCCGCCTCTGGGGCCAACGTCCTGACTTTC.

This clonotype was counted many times. The chain links TRBV11-2 to TRBJ2-7, with 9 bases aligning to TRBD1. The J segment lost 5 bases and the V segment lost 4 bases, leaving 6 bases of the junction unmatched. CDR3 size: 14 residues. Germline lookup yields CDR1 SGHAT and CDR2 FQNNGV. The CDR3 sequence: CASSYYRGPNEQYF. The CDR3 region has the DNA TGTGCCAGCAGCTATTACAGGGGGCCCAACGAGCAGTACTTC.

This clonotype was observed many times. The chain couples TRBV7-9 to TRBJ2-3; TRBD1 matches 12 bases. V trimming: 6 bases; J trimming: 5 bases; junction bases outside the gene matches: 6. The CDR3 loop spans 15 amino acids. Germline CDR1 reads SEHNR; CDR2 reads FQNEAQ (reference sequence). This CDR3 is CASRTGTGGKDTQYF. The CDR3 DNA follows: TGTGCCAGCAGGACAGGGACAGGGGGCAAAGATACGCAGTATTTT.

This clonotype was picked up a small number of times. The gene calls are TRBV5-5 and TRBJ1-2; 8 nucleotides line up with TRBD1. V lost 3 bases, J lost 6 bases, and 10 bases stayed unmatched. This CDR3 has 15 residues. From germline, CDR1 is SGHKS and CDR2 YYEKEE (reference sequence). The CDR3 region is CASSSFDRGGDGYTF. The CDR3 region has the DNA TGTGCCAGCAGCTCTTTCGACAGGGGAGGTGATGGCTACACCTTC. Looking up the rest from reference TRBV5-5 and TRBJ1-2 gives the full variable domain: DAGVTQSPTHLIKTRGQQVTLRCSPISGHKSVSWYQQVLGQGPQFIFQYYEKEERGRGNFPDRFSARQFPNYSSELNVNALLLGDSALYLCASSSFDRGGDGYTFGSGTRLTVV.

The DNA for the CDR3 is TGCAGCGTTGATTTAGTAGTTCCGGGGAACTATGGCTACACCTTC. It is translated as CSVDLVVPGNYGYTF. V and J are TRBV29-1 and TRBJ1-2; no clear D. V lost 3 bases, J lost 2 bases, and 16 bases lay in between. The CDR3 sequence is 15 residues long. The germline gives CDR1 SQVTM, CDR2 ANQGSEA.

The table lists this clonotype with many counts. V usage is TRBV10-1 and J usage is TRBJ1-1; D is perhaps TRBD1 (5 bases). Germline CDR1 WNHNN, CDR2 SYGVQD (reference sequence). The CDR3 has 13 residues. V was clipped by 6 bases and J by 5 bases, with 13 bases between them. Here the CDR3 DNA reads TGCGCCAGCAGGGTGGGACGTGGTACTGAAGCTTTCTTT. It encodes CASRVGRGTEAFF.

This clonotype was counted ten times or more. The chain uses TRBV6-1 and TRBJ2-6; D remains unclear. CDR1 is MNHNS and CDR2 is SASEGT in the germline V gene. V lost 7 bases, J lost 3 bases, and 19 bases lay in between. This CDR3 is built from 17 residues. For the CDR3, the DNA is TGTGCCAGCAACTTAAGGTTTCGGGTTAATGGGGCCAACGTCCTGACTTTC. This sequence encodes CASNLRFRVNGANVLTF.

This clonotype was detected many times. V usage is TRBV5-6 and J usage is TRBJ2-1, with D uncertain. Germline V gene lookup returns CDR1 SGHDT and CDR2 YYEEEE. This CDR3 is built from 13 residues. The ends were cut back, 0 bases at V and 6 bases at J, with 7 bases in the middle. This chain's CDR3 is CASSLVSGNEQFF. In DNA, the CDR3 is TGTGCCAGCAGCTTGGTGTCGGGCAATGAGCAGTTCTTC.

This clonotype has at least ten counts. V usage is TRBV27 and J usage is TRBJ2-1, with 7 nucleotides matching TRBD1. The germline V gene has CDR1 MNHEY and CDR2 SMNVEV (reference sequence). The CDR3 contains 14 residues. Trimming took 7 bases from V and 2 from J; bases not matched to a gene: 5. The CDR3 reads CASTSGGPYNEQFF. The CDR3 nucleotides are TGTGCCAGCACCTCAGGGGGACCCTACAATGAGCAGTTCTTC.

This clonotype was detected many times. V is TRBV7-2 and J is TRBJ2-5; D could derive from TRBD1 or TRBD2 (5 bases each). The CDR3 runs 16 residues. From germline, CDR1 is SGHTA and CDR2 FQGNSA. Trimming took 2 bases from V and 4 from J, leaving 17 bases between them. CDR3 bases: TGTGCCAGCAGCTTAAGGTCGGGGCGGTTGGGAGAGACCCAGTACTTC. Protein sequence: CASSLRSGRLGETQYF.

CDR3 in DNA: TGTGCCAGTAGTACCCCGACTAGCGGGGGGGTGAGAGATACGCAGTATTTT. Amino acid sequence: CASSTPTSGGVRDTQYF. This chain connects TRBV19 to TRBJ2-3; 14 bases match TRBD2. The V gene's germline CDR1 is LNHDA and CDR2 SQIVND (reference sequence). Unmatched junction bases numbered 8, after V lost 4 bases and J lost 5 bases. There are 17 residues in the CDR3.

The V gene is TRBV4-3, the J gene TRBJ1-1; 7 positions agree with TRBD1. The germline V gene has CDR1 LGHNA and CDR2 YSLEER. Trimming at V came to 0 bases and at J to 1 base, leaving 8 bases not matched to a gene. The CDR3 has 17 amino acids. CDR3 coding DNA: TGCGCCAGCAGCCAAGAAGGGGGAACAGGGGCGAACACTGAAGCTTTCTTT. Encoded protein: CASSQEGGTGANTEAFF.

This clonotype was recorded many times. J is TRBJ2-7 and V is TRBV7-9, with 8 bases identical to TRBD2. With 6 bases clipped from V and 2 bases from J, the junction kept 6 bases outside the gene matches. Germline V CDR1 and CDR2: SEHNR, FQNEAQ (reference sequence). CDR3 length: 14 amino acids. The CDR3 sequence: CASRREGTTYEQYF. As DNA, the CDR3 is TGTGCCAGCAGACGGGAGGGGACAACCTACGAGCAGTACTTC. Full variable domain (missing parts from reference TRBV7-9 and TRBJ2-7): DTGVSQNPRHKITKRGQNVTFRCDPISEHNRLYWYRQTLGQGPEFLTYFQNEAQLEKSRLLSDRFSAERPKGSFSTLEIQRTEQGDSAMYLCASRREGTTYEQYFGPGTRLTVT.

This clonotype was seen at least ten times. The V and J genes are TRBV12-3 or TRBV12-4 and TRBJ1-5; D unclear. The CDR3 spans 17 residues. The V end was cut by 5 bases, the J end by 1 base, with 18 bases between. The CDR3 is CASSQKTALGSNQPQHF. The CDR3 DNA follows: TGTGCCAGCAGTCAGAAGACGGCCCTAGGGAGCAATCAGCCCCAGCATTTT.

This clonotype was seen at least ten times. J is TRBJ2-7 and V is TRBV5-1; 12 nucleotides line up with TRBD2. The CDR3 extends over 18 amino acids. Unmatched junction bases numbered 11, after V lost 3 bases and J lost 1 base. Germline V gene sequence: CDR1 SGHRS, CDR2 YFSETQ. The CDR3 DNA reads TGCGCCAGCAGCTCCCAAGGTTTGACTAGCGGGGGATCCTACGAGCAGTACTTC. This gives the protein CASSSQGLTSGGSYEQYF.

The chain uses TRBV29-1 and TRBJ2-3; D might be TRBD1 or TRBD2, each matching 5 bases. The V gene lost 2 bases and the J gene lost 2 bases, with 14 bases spanning the gap. CDR3 length: 15 residues. Germline values: CDR1 SQVTM, CDR2 ANQGSEA. For the CDR3, the DNA is TGCAGCGTTGAACCCCGTGGGGGTCTCACAGATACGCAGTATTTT. This sequence encodes CSVEPRGGLTDTQYF.

This chain links TRBV12-3 or TRBV12-4 with TRBJ1-5; D is perhaps TRBD1 (5 bases). CDR3 size: 14 residues. Trimming took off 1 base at V and 9 bases at J, with 13 bases between the two ends. CDR3 loop: CASSLGAGSRPQHF. CDR3 coding DNA: TGTGCCAGCAGTTTAGGGGCAGGGAGCCGGCCCCAGCATTTT.

This clonotype was seen at least ten times. The rearrangement uses TRBV12-3 or TRBV12-4 and TRBJ1-5, with TRBD1 identical over 11 bases. Germline trimming cut 6 bases from V and 8 bases from J; bases unmatched to any gene: 9. The CDR3 length is 15 residues. The CDR3 here is CASRPGQGGSEPQHF. The DNA of the CDR3 is TGTGCCAGCAGGCCGGGACAGGGGGGCTCAGAGCCCCAGCATTTT.

The V call is TRBV6-1, the J call TRBJ2-5; D possibly corresponds to TRBD2 (5 bases). Germline V lookup: CDR1 MNHNS, CDR2 SASEGT. The CDR3 is 14 amino acids. Trimming left V 6 bases short and J 3 bases short, with 14 bases between. The CDR3 bases are TGTGCCAGCAGGTCACTTTTGGGAGAAGAGACCCAGTACTTC. The encoded protein is CASRSLLGEETQYF.

This clonotype was observed at least ten times. The DNA for the CDR3 is TGTGCCAGCAGCTTAGCAACCGGGACTAGAATTTTGTCCCAGGAACGGGGGCAGTTCTTC. This codes for CASSLATGTRILSQERGQFF. The J gene is TRBJ2-1, the V gene TRBV7-9; 8 nucleotides align to TRBD2. CDR1 SEHNR and CDR2 FQNEAQ come from the germline V gene (reference sequence). Trimming removed 0 bases from V and 12 bases from J; junction bases left unmatched: 25. This CDR3 has 20 amino acids.

V usage is TRBV5-6 and J usage is TRBJ2-1; TRBD2 aligns across 7 bases. Germline V gene data show CDR1 as SGHDT and CDR2 as YYEEEE. The CDR3 runs 12 residues. V lost 6 bases and J lost 9; bases outside the gene matches: 6. In DNA form, the CDR3 reads TGTGCCAGCAATCCGGGAGGACCTGAGCAGTTCTTC. It yields the protein CASNPGGPEQFF. The variable domain in full, with the rest retrieved from reference TRBV5-6 and TRBJ2-1, is DAGVTQSPTHLIKTRGQQVTLRCSPKSGHDTVSWYQQALGQGPQFIFQYYEEEERQRGNFPDRFSGHQFPNYSSELNVNALLLGDSALYLCASNPGGPEQFFGPGTRLTVL.

This clonotype was recorded many times. The V and J genes are TRBV29-1 and TRBJ1-5, with D possibly being TRBD1 (6 bases). This CDR3 has 13 residues. CDR1 and CDR2 from the germline V gene are SQVTM and ANQGSEA. V lost 2 bases to trimming and J lost 5 bases, with 10 bases between them. CDR3 in DNA: TGCAGCGTTGAACAGGGGAGGGATCAGCCCCAGCATTTT. Translating it yields CSVEQGRDQPQHF.

This clonotype was seen repeatedly, ten times or more. V and J are TRBV7-3 and TRBJ2-3; the D gene could be TRBD1 or TRBD2 (5 bases each). The CDR3 covers 14 residues. Germline assignment: CDR1 SGHTA and CDR2 FQGTGA. V lost 4 bases, J lost 4 bases, and 12 bases lay in between. The chain's CDR3 is CASSSSGTPDTQYF. The DNA for the CDR3 is TGTGCCAGCAGCTCATCCGGGACCCCAGATACGCAGTATTTT.

In its sample, this clonotype was seen many times. The rearrangement joins TRBV27 to TRBJ2-2; 8 nucleotides align to TRBD1. The CDR3 length is 15 residues. V was pared by 2 bases and J by 5 bases, with 4 bases of the junction left unmatched. Germline assignment: CDR1 MNHEY and CDR2 SMNVEV (reference sequence). The CDR3 spells CASSLQGAGTGELFF. The CDR3 nucleotides are TGTGCCAGCAGTTTACAGGGGGCCGGTACCGGGGAGCTGTTTTTT.

This clonotype was counted between two and nine times. The chain couples TRBV20-1 to TRBJ2-2, with unresolved D. V lost 0 bases, J lost 9 bases, and 8 bases lay in between. CDR3 length: 12 residues. Germline loops: CDR1 DFQATT, CDR2 SNEGSKA (reference sequence). As DNA, the CDR3 is TGCAGTGCTAGAGATCCTCTCCGGGAGCTGTTTTTT. It specifies CSARDPLRELFF.